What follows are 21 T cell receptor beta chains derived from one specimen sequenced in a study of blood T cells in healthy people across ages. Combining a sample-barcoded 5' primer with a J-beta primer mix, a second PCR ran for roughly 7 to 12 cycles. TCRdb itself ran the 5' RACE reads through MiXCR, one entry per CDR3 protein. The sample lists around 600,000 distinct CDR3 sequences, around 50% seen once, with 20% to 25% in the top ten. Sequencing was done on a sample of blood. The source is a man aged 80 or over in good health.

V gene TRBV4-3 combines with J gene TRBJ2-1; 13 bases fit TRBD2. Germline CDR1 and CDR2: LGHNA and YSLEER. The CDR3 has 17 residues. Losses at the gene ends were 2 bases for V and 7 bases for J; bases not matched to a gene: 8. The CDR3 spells CASSQSPTSGGGNEQFF. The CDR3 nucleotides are TGCGCCAGCAGCCAAAGCCCCACTAGCGGGGGGGGGAATGAGCAGTTCTTC.

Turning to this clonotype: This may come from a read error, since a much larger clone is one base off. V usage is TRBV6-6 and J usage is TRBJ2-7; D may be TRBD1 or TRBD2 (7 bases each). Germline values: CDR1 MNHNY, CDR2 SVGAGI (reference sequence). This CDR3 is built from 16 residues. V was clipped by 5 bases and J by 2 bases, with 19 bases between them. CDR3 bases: TGTGCCAGCAGTCCGCGTGGCAGGGGGGGCACCTACGAGCAGTACTTC. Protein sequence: CASSPRGRGGTYEQYF.

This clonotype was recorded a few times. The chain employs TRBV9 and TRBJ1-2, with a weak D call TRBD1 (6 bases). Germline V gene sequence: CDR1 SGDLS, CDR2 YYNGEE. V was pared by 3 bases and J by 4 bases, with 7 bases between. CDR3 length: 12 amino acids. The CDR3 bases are TGTGCCAGCAGCGGGACAGCCTATGGCTACACCTTC. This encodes CASSGTAYGYTF.

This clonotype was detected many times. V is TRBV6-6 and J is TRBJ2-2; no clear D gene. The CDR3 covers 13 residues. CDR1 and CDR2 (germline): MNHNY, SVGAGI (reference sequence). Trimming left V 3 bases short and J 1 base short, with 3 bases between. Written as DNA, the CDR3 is TGTGCCAGCAGTTATATGAACACCGGGGAGCTGTTTTTT. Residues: CASSYMNTGELFF.

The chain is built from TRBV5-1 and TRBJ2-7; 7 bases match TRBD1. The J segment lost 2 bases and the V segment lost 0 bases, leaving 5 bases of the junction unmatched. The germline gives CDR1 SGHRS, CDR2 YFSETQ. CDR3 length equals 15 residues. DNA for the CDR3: TGCGCCAGCAGCTTGGAAGGACAGGCCGCCTACGAGCAGTACTTC. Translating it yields CASSLEGQAAYEQYF.

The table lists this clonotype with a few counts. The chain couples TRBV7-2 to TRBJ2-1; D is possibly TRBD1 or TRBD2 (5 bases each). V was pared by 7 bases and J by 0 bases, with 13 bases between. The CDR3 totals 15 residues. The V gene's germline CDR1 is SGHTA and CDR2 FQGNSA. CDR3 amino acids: CASNLEGSSYNEQFF. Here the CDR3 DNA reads TGTGCCAGCAACCTCGAGGGGAGCTCCTACAATGAGCAGTTCTTC.

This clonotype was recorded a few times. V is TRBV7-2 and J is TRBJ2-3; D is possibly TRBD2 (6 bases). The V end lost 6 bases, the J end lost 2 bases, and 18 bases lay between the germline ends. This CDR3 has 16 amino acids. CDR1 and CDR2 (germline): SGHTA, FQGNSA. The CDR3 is CASSPDYGGYTDTQYF. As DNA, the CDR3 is TGTGCCAGCAGTCCGGACTACGGGGGTTACACAGATACGCAGTATTTT.

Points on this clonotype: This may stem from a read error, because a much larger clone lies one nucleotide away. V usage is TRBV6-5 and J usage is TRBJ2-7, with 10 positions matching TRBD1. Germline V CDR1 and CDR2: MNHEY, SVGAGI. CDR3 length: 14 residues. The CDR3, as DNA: TGTGCCAGCAGATCGACAGGGGGCGACTACGAGCGGTACTTC. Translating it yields CASRSTGGDYERYF.

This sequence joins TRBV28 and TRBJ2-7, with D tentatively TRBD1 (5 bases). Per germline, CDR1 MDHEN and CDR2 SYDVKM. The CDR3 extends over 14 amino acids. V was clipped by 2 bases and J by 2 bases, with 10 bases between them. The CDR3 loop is CASSLPQGTYEQYF. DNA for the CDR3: TGTGCCAGCAGTTTACCTCAGGGTACCTACGAGCAGTACTTC.

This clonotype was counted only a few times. CDR3 sequence (DNA): TGTGCCACCAATAGGGGGACCTACGAGCAGTACTTC. Its protein product is CATNRGTYEQYF. This chain connects TRBV10-3 to TRBJ2-7; D is perhaps TRBD1 (6 bases). Trimming took off 10 bases at V and 2 bases at J, with 12 bases between the two ends. This CDR3 region has 12 residues. Per germline, CDR1 ENHRY and CDR2 SYGVKD.

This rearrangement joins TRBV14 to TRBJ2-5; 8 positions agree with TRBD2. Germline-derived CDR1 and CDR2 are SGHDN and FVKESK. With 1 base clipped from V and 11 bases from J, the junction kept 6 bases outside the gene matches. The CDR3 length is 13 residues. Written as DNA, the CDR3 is TGTGCCAGCAGCCAAGTAGCCGGGGGGGAGCAGTACTTC. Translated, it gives CASSQVAGGEQYF.

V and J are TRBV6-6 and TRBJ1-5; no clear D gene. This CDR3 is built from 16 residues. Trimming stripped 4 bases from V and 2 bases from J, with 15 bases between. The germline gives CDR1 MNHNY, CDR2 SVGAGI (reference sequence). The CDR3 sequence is CASSFPTRSGNQPQHF. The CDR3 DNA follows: TGTGCCAGCAGTTTCCCGACGCGGAGTGGCAATCAGCCCCAGCATTTT.

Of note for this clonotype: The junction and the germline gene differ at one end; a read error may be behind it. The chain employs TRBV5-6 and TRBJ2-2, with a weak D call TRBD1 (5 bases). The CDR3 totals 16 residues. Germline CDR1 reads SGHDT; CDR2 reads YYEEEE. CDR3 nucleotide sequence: TGTGCCAGCAGCGGAAAACGGGCAGGGAACGCCGGGGAGCTGTTTTTT. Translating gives CASSGKRAGNAGELFF. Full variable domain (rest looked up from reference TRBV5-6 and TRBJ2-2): DAGVTQSPTHLIKTRGQQVTLRCSPKSGHDTVSWYQQALGQGPQFIFQYYEEEERQRGNFPDRFSGHQFPNYSSELNVNALLLGDSALYLCASSGKRAGNAGELFFGEGSRLTVL.

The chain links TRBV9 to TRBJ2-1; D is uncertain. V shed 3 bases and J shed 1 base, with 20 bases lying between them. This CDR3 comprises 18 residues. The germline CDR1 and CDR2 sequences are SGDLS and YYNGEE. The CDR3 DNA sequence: TGTGCCAGCAGCGCTCCCCTCAGGAGCGCCATTTCCTACAATGAGCAGTTCTTC. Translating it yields CASSAPLRSAISYNEQFF. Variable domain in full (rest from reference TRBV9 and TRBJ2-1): DSGVTQTPKHLITATGQRVTLRCSPRSGDLSVYWYQQSLDQGLQFLIQYYNGEERAKGNILERFSAQQFPDLHSELNLSSLELGDSALYFCASSAPLRSAISYNEQFFGPGTRLTVL.

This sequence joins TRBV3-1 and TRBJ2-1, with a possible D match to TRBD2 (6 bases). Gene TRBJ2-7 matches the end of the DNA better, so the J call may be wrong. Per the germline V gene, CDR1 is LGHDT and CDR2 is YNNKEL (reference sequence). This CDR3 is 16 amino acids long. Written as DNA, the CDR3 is TGTGCCAGCAGCCAAGCTCGCGGGACGGGCACCTACGAGCAGTACTTC. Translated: CASSQARGTGTYEQYF.

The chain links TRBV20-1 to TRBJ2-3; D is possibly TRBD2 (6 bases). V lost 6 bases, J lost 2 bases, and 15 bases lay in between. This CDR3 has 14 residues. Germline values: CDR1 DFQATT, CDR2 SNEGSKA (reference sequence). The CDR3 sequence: CSANPEGTTDTQYF. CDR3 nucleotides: TGCAGTGCCAACCCGGAGGGGACCACAGATACGCAGTATTTT.

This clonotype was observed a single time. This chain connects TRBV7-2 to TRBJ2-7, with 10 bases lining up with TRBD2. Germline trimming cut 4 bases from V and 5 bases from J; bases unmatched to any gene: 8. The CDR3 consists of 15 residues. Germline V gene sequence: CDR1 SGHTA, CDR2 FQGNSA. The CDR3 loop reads CASSSSSGSSHEQYF. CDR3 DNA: TGTGCCAGCAGCTCCTCTAGCGGGAGTAGCCACGAGCAGTACTTC. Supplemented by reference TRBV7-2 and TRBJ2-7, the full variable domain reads GAGVSQSPSNKVTEKGKDVELRCDPISGHTALYWYRQSLGQGLEFLIYFQGNSAPDKSGLPSDRFSAERTGGSVSTLTIQRTQQEDSAVYLCASSSSSGSSHEQYFGPGTRLTVT.

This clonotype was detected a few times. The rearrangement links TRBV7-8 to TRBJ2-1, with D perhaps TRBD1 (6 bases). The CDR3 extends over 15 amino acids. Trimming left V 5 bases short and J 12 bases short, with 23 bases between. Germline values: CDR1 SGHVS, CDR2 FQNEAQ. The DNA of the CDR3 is TGTGCCAGCAGCCACCAGGACAGATGGGGTGTTGGGCAGTTCTTC. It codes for CASSHQDRWGVGQFF.

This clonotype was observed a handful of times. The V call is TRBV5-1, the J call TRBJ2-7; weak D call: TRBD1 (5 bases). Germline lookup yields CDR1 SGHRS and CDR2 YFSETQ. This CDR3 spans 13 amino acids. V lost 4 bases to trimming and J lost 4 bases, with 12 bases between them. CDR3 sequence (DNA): TGCGCCAGCAGCCACGACAGAGCATACGAGCAGTACTTC. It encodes CASSHDRAYEQYF.

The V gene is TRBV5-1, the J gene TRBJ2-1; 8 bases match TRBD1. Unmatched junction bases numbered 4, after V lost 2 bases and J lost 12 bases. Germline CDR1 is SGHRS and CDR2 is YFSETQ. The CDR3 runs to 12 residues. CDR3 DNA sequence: TGCGCCAGCAGCTTCACAGGGGGTGGGCAGTTCTTC. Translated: CASSFTGGGQFF.

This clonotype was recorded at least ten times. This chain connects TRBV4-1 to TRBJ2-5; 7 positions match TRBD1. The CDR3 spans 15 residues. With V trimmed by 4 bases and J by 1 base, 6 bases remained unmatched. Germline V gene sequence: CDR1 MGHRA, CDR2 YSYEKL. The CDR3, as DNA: TGCGCCAGCAGCCGAGTAACAGGGGTCCAAGAGACCCAGTACTTC. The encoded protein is CASSRVTGVQETQYF.